The 12 T cell receptor beta chains given below trace back to one sample, sequenced in a study of T cell repertoires in cytomegalovirus infection. Their target antigens are unknown. TCRdb re-analysed the reads in MiXCR, keeping a single row per CDR3 protein. The sample has roughly 220,000 distinct CDR3 sequences, about 40% seen once. The sample was CD8+ T cells from cultured PBMCs, taken from culture after CMV antigen stimulation. The receptors here all came from a human donor in good health (CMV status not recorded). Some clones in this sample may be carry-over from other donors' samples.

J is TRBJ1-1 and V is TRBV28; D gene ambiguous. V lost 6 bases, J lost 4 bases, and 15 bases lay in between. Germline V gene sequence: CDR1 MDHEN, CDR2 SYDVKM. The CDR3 totals 14 residues. The CDR3 is CASSPDRFSTEAFF. As DNA, the CDR3 is TGTGCCAGCAGCCCGGACCGGTTTTCCACTGAAGCTTTCTTT.

This chain joins TRBV6-5 and TRBJ1-6; D is possibly TRBD1 (6 bases). The CDR3 totals 13 residues. From germline, CDR1 is MNHEY and CDR2 SVGAGI. Trimming stripped 6 bases from V and 7 bases from J, with 10 bases between. The CDR3 DNA sequence: TGTGCCAGCAGACGTACAGGGAATTCACCCCTCCACTTT. Translation gives CASRRTGNSPLHF.

J is TRBJ2-1 and V is TRBV5-1; possible D gene TRBD2, 5 bases. Trimming took 1 base from V and 5 from J, leaving 10 bases between them. The germline V gene has CDR1 SGHRS and CDR2 YFSETQ. There are 14 residues in the CDR3. The CDR3 sequence is CASSLTGVDNEQFF. CDR3 DNA: TGCGCCAGCAGCTTGACCGGGGTTGACAATGAGCAGTTCTTC.

This clonotype was seen more than once but under ten times. J is TRBJ2-3 and V is TRBV7-3; D may be TRBD2 (5 bases). Trimming took 4 bases from V and 6 from J, leaving 14 bases between them. The length of the CDR3 is 14 residues. CDR1 and CDR2 from the germline V gene are SGHTA and FQGTGA. CDR3 sequence reads: CASSYGSGKDTQYF. The CDR3 nucleotides read TGTGCCAGCAGCTACGGGTCGGGAAAGGATACGCAGTATTTT.

The chain couples TRBV28 to TRBJ2-3; 8 bases are shared with TRBD1. After removal of 5 bases from V and 1 base from J, the junction contained 5 bases not matched to a gene. Germline CDR1 reads MDHEN; CDR2 reads SYDVKM. This CDR3 has 15 residues. DNA for the CDR3: TGTGCCAGCAGTAATCACAGGGGGGGCACAGATACGCAGTATTTT. Amino acids: CASSNHRGGTDTQYF.

J is TRBJ1-5 and V is TRBV4-1; maybe TRBD1 (5 bases). Germline CDR1 and CDR2: MGHRA and YSYEKL. V lost 1 base and J lost 7, with 14 bases in between. The CDR3 loop spans 15 amino acids. The chain's CDR3 is CASSQVGDSGQPQHF. CDR3 DNA sequence: TGCGCCAGCAGCCAAGTAGGGGACTCAGGGCAGCCCCAGCATTTT.

The chain carries TRBV25-1 and TRBJ2-7; 8 bases agree with TRBD1. Germline V CDR1 and CDR2: MGHDK, SYGVNS. Trimming removed 3 bases from V and 1 base from J; junction bases left unmatched: 5. The CDR3 is made up of 15 amino acids. CDR3 DNA sequence: TGTGCCAGCAGTGATGGGACAGGAGAATCCTACGAGCAGTACTTC. It yields the protein CASSDGTGESYEQYF.

This clonotype was seen many times. This chain joins TRBV7-8 and TRBJ2-7; 9 bases are a match to TRBD1. The trim removed 4 bases at V and 1 base at J, leaving 5 bases unmatched. The CDR3 is 15 amino acids. Per germline, CDR1 SGHVS and CDR2 FQNEAQ. CDR3 coding DNA: TGTGCCAGCAGCTCGACCGGGACAGGGTCCTACGAGCAGTACTTC. The encoded protein is CASSSTGTGSYEQYF.

V gene TRBV15 combines with J gene TRBJ2-3, with D maybe TRBD1 (6 bases). V dropped 1 base and J dropped 3 bases, with 14 bases sitting between them. There are 16 residues in the CDR3. Germline V gene sequence: CDR1 LNHNV, CDR2 YYDKDF (reference sequence). The CDR3 DNA reads as TGTGCCACCAGCAGAGGTGACAGGAAAATTACAGATACGCAGTATTTT. It specifies CATSRGDRKITDTQYF.

V and J are TRBV5-1 and TRBJ2-7; D may be TRBD1 (6 bases). Trimming took off 0 bases at V and 0 bases at J, with 10 bases between the two ends. CDR3 length: 15 amino acids. Germline V gene lookup returns CDR1 SGHRS and CDR2 YFSETQ. The CDR3 sequence is CASSLGGQYSYEQYF. The DNA for the CDR3 is TGCGCCAGCAGCTTGGGAGGACAGTACTCCTACGAGCAGTACTTC.

V usage is TRBV4-2 and J usage is TRBJ2-7, with D tentatively TRBD1 (5 bases). The V gene lost 1 base and the J gene lost 2 bases, with 12 bases spanning the gap. The CDR3 is 15 residues long. Germline CDR1 and CDR2: LGHNA and YNFKEQ. DNA for the CDR3: TGTGCCAGCAGCCAAGGAGGAGACAGCACCTACGAGCAGTACTTC. The encoded protein is CASSQGGDSTYEQYF.

The table lists this clonotype with a few counts. CDR3 residues: CASSLDLGTYEQYF. For the CDR3, the DNA is TGTGCCAGCAGCTTAGATCTGGGGACCTACGAGCAGTACTTC. V is TRBV11-2 and J is TRBJ2-7; no clear D. V shed 0 bases and J shed 2 bases, with 8 bases lying between them. The CDR3 is made up of 14 amino acids. Germline V gene lookup returns CDR1 SGHAT and CDR2 FQNNGV.